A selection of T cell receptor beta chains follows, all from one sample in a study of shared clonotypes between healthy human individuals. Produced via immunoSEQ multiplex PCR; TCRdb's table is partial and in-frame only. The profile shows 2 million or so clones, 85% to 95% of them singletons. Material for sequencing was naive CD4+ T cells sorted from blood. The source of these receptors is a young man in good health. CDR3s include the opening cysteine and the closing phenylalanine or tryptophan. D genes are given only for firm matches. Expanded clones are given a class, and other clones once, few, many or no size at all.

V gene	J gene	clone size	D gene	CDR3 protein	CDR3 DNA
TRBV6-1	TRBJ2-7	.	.	CASSEGPGPYEQYF	TGTGCCAGCAGTGAAGGTCCAGGGCCCTACGAGCAGTACTTC
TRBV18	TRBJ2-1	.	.	CASSPGASPANEQFF	TGTGCCAGCTCACCAGGCGCTAGCCCTGCGAATGAGCAGTTCTTC
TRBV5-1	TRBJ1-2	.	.	CASSLARVGDGYTF	TGCGCCAGCAGCTTGGCTAGGGTTGGGGATGGCTACACCTTC
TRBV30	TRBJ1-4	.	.	CAWSLREKLFF	TGTGCCTGGAGTTTACGGGAAAAACTGTTTTTT
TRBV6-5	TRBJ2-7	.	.	CASSYYFGGTYEQYF	TGTGCCAGCAGTTACTATTTTGGCGGAACCTACGAGCAGTACTTC
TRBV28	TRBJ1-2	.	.	CASSPKGVIYGYTF	TGTGCCAGCAGTCCCAAGGGGGTTATTTATGGCTACACCTTC
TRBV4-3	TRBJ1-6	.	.	CASSQNNSPLHF	TGCGCCAGCAGCCAAAATAATTCACCCCTCCACTTT
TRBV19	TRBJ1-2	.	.	CASSHLSGRLNYGYTF	TGTGCCAGTAGTCACCTTTCCGGACGGTTGAACTATGGCTACACCTTC
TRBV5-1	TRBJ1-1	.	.	CASSGGQLMNTEAFF	TGCGCCAGCAGCGGTGGACAGTTGATGAACACTGAAGCTTTCTTT
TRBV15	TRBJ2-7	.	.	CATSRVEAASYEQYF	TGTGCCACCAGCAGAGTGGAAGCGGCCTCCTACGAGCAGTACTTC
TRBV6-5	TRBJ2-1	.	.	CASSYSTSSYNEQFF	TGTGCCAGCAGTTACAGTACGAGCTCCTACAATGAGCAGTTCTTC
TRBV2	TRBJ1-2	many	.	CASSEPTRNGYTF	TGTGCCAGCAGTGAACCGACAAGAAATGGCTACACCTTC
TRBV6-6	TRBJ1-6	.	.	CASSFLGGTYNSPLHF	TGTGCCAGCAGTTTCCTAGGTGGAACCTATAATTCACCCCTCCACTTT
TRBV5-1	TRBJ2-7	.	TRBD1	CASRRAGTGGYEQYF	TGCGCCAGCAGGCGAGCCGGGACAGGGGGCTACGAGCAGTACTTC
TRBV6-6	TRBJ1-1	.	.	CASSYGGGEAFF	TGTGCCAGCAGTTACGGGGGCGGGGAAGCTTTCTTT
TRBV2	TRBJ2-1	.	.	CASSEGRGYNEQFF	TGTGCCAGCAGTGAAGGGCGGGGTTACAATGAGCAGTTCTTC
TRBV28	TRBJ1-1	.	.	CASSLLGGPSMNTEAFF	TGTGCCAGCAGTTTATTGGGGGGCCCATCCATGAACACTGAAGCTTTCTTT
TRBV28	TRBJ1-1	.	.	CASSLRTDLNTEAFF	TGTGCCAGCAGTTTACGGACAGATCTGAACACTGAAGCTTTCTTT
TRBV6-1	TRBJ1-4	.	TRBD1	CASSALQGVNEKLFF	TGTGCCAGCAGTGCATTACAGGGGGTTAATGAAAAACTGTTTTTT
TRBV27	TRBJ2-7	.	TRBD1	CASSFGHRDRGSYEQYF	TGTGCCAGCAGTTTCGGACACAGGGACAGGGGATCCTACGAGCAGTACTTC
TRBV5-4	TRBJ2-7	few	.	CASSLTGSYEQYF	TGTGCCAGCAGCTTGACAGGGTCCTACGAGCAGTACTTC
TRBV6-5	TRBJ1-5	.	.	CASSPMINQPQHF	TGTGCCAGCAGCCCTATGATCAATCAGCCCCAGCATTTT
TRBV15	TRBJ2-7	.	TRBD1	CATRQGQGAGEQYF	TGTGCCACCAGGCAGGGACAGGGGGCTGGCGAGCAGTACTTC
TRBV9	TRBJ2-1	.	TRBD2	CASSVAGGGNEQFF	TGTGCCAGCAGCGTAGCGGGAGGAGGCAATGAGCAGTTCTTC
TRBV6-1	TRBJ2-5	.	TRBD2	CASSERSGLAGGETQYF	TGTGCCAGCAGTGAAAGGAGTGGGCTAGCGGGAGGAGAGACCCAGTACTTC
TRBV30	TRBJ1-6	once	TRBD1	CAWTGQDNSPLHF	TGTGCCTGGACCGGACAGGATAATTCACCCCTCCACTTT
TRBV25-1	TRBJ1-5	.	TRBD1	CASSGKGTARDQPQHF	TGTGCCAGCAGTGGGAAAGGGACAGCCCGGGATCAGCCCCAGCATTTT
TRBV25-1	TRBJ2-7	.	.	CASGATSSYEQYF	TGTGCCAGTGGGGCTACAAGCTCCTACGAGCAGTACTTC
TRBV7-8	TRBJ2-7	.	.	CASTVGASTYEQYF	TGTGCCAGCACCGTGGGGGCGTCTACCTACGAGCAGTACTTC
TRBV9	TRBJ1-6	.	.	CASSPARGSQKAPLHF	TGTGCCAGCAGCCCGGCGAGGGGAAGCCAAAAGGCACCCCTCCACTTT
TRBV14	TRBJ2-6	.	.	CASSRFSGANVLTF	TGTGCCAGCAGCCGGTTCTCTGGGGCCAACGTCCTGACTTTC
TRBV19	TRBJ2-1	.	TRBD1	CASSIGDRGDNEQFF	TGTGCCAGTAGTATAGGGGACAGGGGTGACAATGAGCAGTTCTTC
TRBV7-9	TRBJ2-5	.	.	CASRSRTPLETQYF	TGTGCCAGCAGATCCCGGACCCCCCTCGAGACCCAGTACTTC
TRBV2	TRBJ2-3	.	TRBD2	CASSEGRAAGTDTQYF	TGTGCCAGCAGTGAGGGGAGGGCCGCGGGCACAGATACGCAGTATTTT
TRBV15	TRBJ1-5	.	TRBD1	CATSSQGAGLSQHF	TGTGCCACCAGCAGTCAGGGGGCCGGGTTGTCCCAGCATTTT
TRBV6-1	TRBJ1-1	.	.	CASSEYTEAFF	TGTGCCAGCAGCGAATACACTGAAGCTTTCTTT
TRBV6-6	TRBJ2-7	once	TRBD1	CASRPGQPYEQYF	TGTGCCAGCAGACCGGGACAGCCCTACGAGCAGTACTTC
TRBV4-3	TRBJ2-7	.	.	CASSQVNGYEQYF	TGCGCCAGCAGCCAAGTCAATGGCTACGAGCAGTACTTC
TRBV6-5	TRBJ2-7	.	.	CASSYVWAGYEQYF	TGTGCCAGCAGTTACGTCTGGGCCGGCTACGAGCAGTACTTC
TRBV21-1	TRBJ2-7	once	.	CASSSRGASYEQYF	TGTGCCAGCAGCAGCCGGGGAGCTTCCTACGAGCAGTACTTC
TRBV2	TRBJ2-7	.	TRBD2	CASSEYGGRAYEQYF	TGTGCCAGCAGTGAATATGGAGGGAGGGCCTACGAGCAGTACTTC
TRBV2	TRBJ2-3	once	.	CASNRGAGWDTQYF	TGTGCCAGCAATAGGGGGGCGGGATGGGATACGCAGTATTTT
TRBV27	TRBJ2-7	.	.	CASSLGQGASYEQYF	TGTGCCAGCAGTTTAGGGCAGGGAGCCTCCTACGAGCAGTACTTC
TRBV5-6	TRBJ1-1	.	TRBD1	CASSLPDRGGTEAFF	TGTGCCAGCAGCTTGCCCGACAGGGGTGGGACTGAAGCTTTCTTT
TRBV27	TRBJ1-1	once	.	CATGSVNTEAFF	TGTGCCACCGGGTCGGTGAACACTGAAGCTTTCTTT
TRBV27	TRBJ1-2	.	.	CASSFVGTGDYGYTF	TGTGCCAGCAGTTTCGTCGGGACCGGGGACTATGGCTACACCTTC
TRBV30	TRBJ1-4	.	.	CAWSVGSNEKLFF	TGTGCCTGGAGTGTAGGCAGTAATGAAAAACTGTTTTTT
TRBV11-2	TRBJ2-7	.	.	CASSSNRLYYEQYF	TGTGCCAGCAGCTCTAACAGGTTATACTACGAGCAGTACTTC
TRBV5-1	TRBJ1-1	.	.	CASSFTGMNTEAFF	TGCGCCAGCAGCTTTACAGGAATGAACACTGAAGCTTTCTTT